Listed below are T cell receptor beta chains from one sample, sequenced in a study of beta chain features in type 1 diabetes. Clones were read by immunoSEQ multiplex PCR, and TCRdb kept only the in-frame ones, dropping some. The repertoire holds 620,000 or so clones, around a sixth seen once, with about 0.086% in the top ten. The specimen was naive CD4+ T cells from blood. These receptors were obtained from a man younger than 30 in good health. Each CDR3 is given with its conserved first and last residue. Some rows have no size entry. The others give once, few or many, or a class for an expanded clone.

CDR3 protein: CASSLASGDTDTQYF; V gene: TRBV5-1; clone size: few
CDR3 protein: CASSAGGREGHEQYF; V gene: TRBV25-1; clone size: few
CDR3 protein: CASSQGAQRRRTEAFF; V gene: TRBV14; clone size: .
CDR3 protein: CASSYDGWSSGNTIYF; V gene: TRBV6-5; clone size: .
CDR3 protein: CASGLGGASASTDTQYF; V gene: TRBV12-5; clone size: few
CDR3 protein: CASSVGDSPLHF; V gene: TRBV9; clone size: .
CDR3 protein: CASSLVQETQYF; V gene: TRBV7-2; clone size: few
CDR3 protein: CAWSPLGEGGGYTF; V gene: TRBV30; clone size: few
CDR3 protein: CASSLGQGSTNTIYF; V gene: TRBV7-2; clone size: few
CDR3 protein: CASSSGDRGSYNEQFF; V gene: TRBV6-5; clone size: .
CDR3 protein: CASSQAGTGTSSGNTIYF; V gene: TRBV4-3; clone size: few
CDR3 protein: CSVGATGPYEQYF; V gene: TRBV29-1; clone size: .
CDR3 protein: CAWRWTTQNTEAFF; V gene: TRBV30; clone size: few
CDR3 protein: CSVRTGTNTEAFF; V gene: TRBV29-1; clone size: few
CDR3 protein: CASSLFRGREQYF; V gene: TRBV11-2; clone size: few
CDR3 protein: CASSFDGHQPQHF; V gene: TRBV5-1; clone size: .
CDR3 protein: CASSSDVLTQYF; V gene: TRBV7-3; clone size: few
CDR3 protein: CASSQDSGPYGYTF; V gene: TRBV4-3; clone size: .
CDR3 protein: CASSRQGALWTEAFF; V gene: TRBV6-1; clone size: .
CDR3 protein: CASSQKGSLGEQYF; V gene: TRBV4-3; clone size: .
CDR3 protein: CASSLDSVRTEAFF; V gene: TRBV7-3; clone size: few
CDR3 protein: CASSSSYNQPQHF; V gene: TRBV5-1; clone size: few
CDR3 protein: CASSVKTGGGNQPQHF; V gene: TRBV2; clone size: few
CDR3 protein: CAISSGTSAQETQYF; V gene: TRBV10-3; clone size: few
CDR3 protein: CASTPPGGTDTQYF; V gene: TRBV6-6; clone size: few
CDR3 protein: CSARTGGTEAFF; V gene: TRBV29-1; clone size: .
CDR3 protein: CASSSRGQGWKNEQFF; V gene: TRBV5-1; clone size: .
CDR3 protein: CASSHFAGTGGLDYGYTF; V gene: TRBV4-1; clone size: few
CDR3 protein: CASSLVVRQPQHF; V gene: TRBV7-2; clone size: .